The 12 T cell receptor beta chains below come from one sample, sequenced in a study of blood T cell repertoires in COVID-19. Assay used: immunoSEQ multiplex PCR; TCRdb lists only in-frame clones, some missing. The sample consists of 85,000 to 120,000 clones, approximately 88% of them appearing once. What was sequenced was peripheral blood. These receptors were taken from a human donor in a cohort sampled during active COVID-19.

The rearrangement uses TRBV11-2 and TRBJ2-3, with D possibly TRBD1 on 6 matching bases. The CDR3 runs to 14 residues. V lost 6 bases and J 4 bases, leaving 14 bases between the germline ends. Per the germline V gene, CDR1 is SGHAT and CDR2 is FQNNGV. The CDR3 protein is CASSLTGWADTQYF. The CDR3 bases are TGTGCCAGCAGTCTTACAGGGTGGGCAGATACGCAGTATTTT.

This clone was seen only a few times. The rearrangement uses TRBV27 and TRBJ1-4, with D hard to call. This CDR3 has 14 residues. Trimming took 1 base from V and 8 from J, leaving 11 bases between them. CDR1 is MNHEY and CDR2 is SMNVEV in the germline V gene (reference sequence). The CDR3 nucleotides are TGTGCCAGCAGTTTATGGAGCGGTGGGGAAAAACTGTTTTTT. It translates to CASSLWSGGEKLFF.

This chain connects TRBV19 to TRBJ2-7, with D perhaps TRBD2 (5 bases). V was shortened by 5 bases and J by 0 bases, with 11 bases between the two germline ends. The CDR3 loop spans 14 amino acids. Germline V lookup: CDR1 LNHDA, CDR2 SQIVND (reference sequence). Here the CDR3 DNA reads TGTGCCAGTAGTGAGGGCAGTAGCTCCTACGAGCAGTACTTC. Encoded protein: CASSEGSSSYEQYF.

The genes are TRBV2 and TRBJ2-7, with a weak D call TRBD2 (7 bases). Trimming shortened V by 3 bases and J by 7 bases, and 13 bases separated the two germline ends. CDR1 is SNHLY, CDR2 FYNNEI, per germline. The CDR3 spans 13 residues. CDR3 sequence: CASSDRGAGEQYF. The CDR3 DNA sequence: TGTGCCAGCAGTGACCGGGGGGCTGGAGAGCAGTACTTC.

The chain recombines TRBV2 with TRBJ1-5; TRBD1 is a possible D gene (6 bases). Germline-derived CDR1 and CDR2 are SNHLY and FYNNEI. Trimming removed 4 bases from V and 5 bases from J, with 12 bases in between. The CDR3 runs 14 residues. The CDR3 nucleotides read TGTGCCAGCAGTGTAGAGGGGGAGTATCAGCCCCAGCATTTT. Translation: CASSVEGEYQPQHF.

The rearrangement links TRBV21-1 to TRBJ1-2. TRBV21-1 is labeled a pseudogene. The CDR3 sequence is 15 residues long. CDR3 sequence: CASIARNPTKGGYTF. Written as DNA, the CDR3 is TGTGCCAGCATAGCCCGAAATCCTACTAAAGGTGGCTACACCTTC.

This chain joins TRBV19 and TRBJ2-2; 7 nucleotides match TRBD1. The CDR3 covers 17 residues. Trimming at V came to 0 bases and at J to 5 bases, leaving 9 bases not matched to a gene. Germline V gene data show CDR1 as LNHDA and CDR2 as SQIVND (reference sequence). The chain's CDR3 is CASSIEKGGTRTGELFF. CDR3 nucleotide sequence: TGTGCCAGTAGTATAGAGAAAGGGGGCACGAGAACCGGGGAGCTGTTTTTT.

The chain joins TRBV5-1 to TRBJ1-4; TRBD1 is a possible D gene (5 bases). Germline V gene data show CDR1 as SGHRS and CDR2 as YFSETQ. This CDR3 region has 15 residues. Trimming removed 4 bases from V and 3 bases from J, with 13 bases in between. The CDR3, as DNA: TGCGCCAGCAGCCCAGGAGGGGTAGCTAATGAAAAACTGTTTTTT. This encodes CASSPGGVANEKLFF. Drawing the rest from reference TRBV5-1 and TRBJ1-4, the complete variable domain is KAGVTQTPRYLIKTRGQQVTLSCSPISGHRSVSWYQQTPGQGLQFLFEYFSETQRNKGNFPGRFSGRQFSNSRSEMNVSTLELGDSALYLCASSPGGVANEKLFFGSGTQLSVL.

The CDR3 DNA reads TGTGCCAGCAGCCCCCGACAGGGGACTACGGTGGAGCAGTACTTC. It yields the protein CASSPRQGTTVEQYF. The chain uses TRBV9 and TRBJ2-7; D perhaps matches TRBD1 (8 bases). The V end was cut by 4 bases, the J end by 7 bases, with 21 bases between. CDR3 length: 15 amino acids. Germline V gene sequence: CDR1 SGDLS, CDR2 YYNGEE.

The V call is TRBV5-1, the J call TRBJ2-1; 8 nucleotides agree with TRBD2. The ends lost 0 bases at V and 4 bases at J; junction bases unmatched: 3. This CDR3 has 15 amino acids. Germline V gene lookup returns CDR1 SGHRS and CDR2 YFSETQ. This CDR3 reads CASSLGRGDYNEQFF. The DNA of the CDR3 is TGCGCCAGCAGCTTGGGGCGGGGGGATTACAATGAGCAGTTCTTC.

The rearrangement links TRBV7-2 to TRBJ1-2; 9 bases map to TRBD1. V lost 5 bases to trimming and J lost 8 bases; unmatched junction nucleotides: 9. The CDR3 is 14 residues long. From germline, CDR1 is SGHTA and CDR2 FQGNSA. CDR3 region: CASSPYRDRDGYTF. The CDR3 bases are TGTGCCAGCAGCCCATACCGGGACAGGGACGGCTACACCTTC.

The chain recombines TRBV6-2 or TRBV6-3 with TRBJ2-1; 13 bases match TRBD2. The ends lost 6 bases at V and 8 bases at J; junction bases unmatched: 10. The CDR3 sequence is 16 residues long. In germline, CDR1 is MNHEY, CDR2 SVGEGT. As DNA, the CDR3 is TGTGCCAGCAGCCGAACGACTAGCGGGGGGCCGGATGAGCAGTTCTTC. Translated: CASSRTTSGGPDEQFF.